This paragraph covers one T cell receptor (beta chain) sequence. Its antigen remains unknown. The same CDR3 can be traced to other DNA sequences in this sample. This entry is derived from a study of cytomegalovirus exposure and HLA in healthy donors. Overall study findings and caveats: Within an earlier analysis, most TCR beta V segments proved productive either about 90% or about 30% of the time. The HLA-A and HLA-B alleles of most subjects were reportedly predicted accurately from TCR beta sequences. Sequencing probably produced one cluster of sequence variants that were highly shared. In a later analysis, donors in an Asian-associated ancestry cluster reportedly had fewer N-insertions in productive TCRs than the cohort mean.

Use of 60 Vbeta and 13 Jbeta primers characterized the PCR. Only in-frame clones appear in the TCRdb table, and some are missing; sequencing was by immunoSEQ multiplex PCR. The repertoire includes under 200,000 clones, more than 70% of them detected once, and about 0.37% sits in the top ten. V lost 6 bases and J 0 bases, leaving 9 bases between the germline ends. Germline V lookup: CDR1 SNHLY, CDR2 FYNNEI. The CDR3 sequence is 14 residues long. The J gene is TRBJ1-5, the V gene TRBV2; a possible D gene is TRBD1 (6 bases). This sequence was found in a boy between 2 and 15 years old in good health and CMV-seronegative. Sequenced sample: PBMCs. The CDR3: CASSRDTSNQPQHF. The DNA for the CDR3 is TGTGCCAGCAGCCGGGACACTAGCAATCAGCCCCAGCATTTT.